These T cell receptor beta chains were read from a single sample in a study of blood T cell repertoires in COVID-19. This table comes from immunoSEQ multiplex PCR, and its TCRdb copy is limited to in-frame clones, with some not included. The sample shows about 200,000 clones, approximately 86% of them seen only once. Source material: peripheral blood. Receptors were obtained from a man between 60 and 70 years old with acute or convalescent COVID-19. Both conserved end residues are part of each CDR3. Each record gives: J gene, clone size, V gene, D gene, CDR3 DNA, CDR3 protein. A D gene is named only where the DNA matches it firmly. Rows give clone size only sometimes, using once, few, many, or a class for an expanded clone.

j_gene: TRBJ2-7
abundance: -
v_gene: TRBV7-9
d_gene: -
CDR3nt: TGTGCCAGCAGCTTACCCCCCAGGGGAGGGGGGTTTTACGAGCAGTACTTC
CDR3aa: CASSLPPRGGGFYEQYF

j_gene: TRBJ2-3
abundance: -
v_gene: TRBV9
d_gene: TRBD1
CDR3nt: TGTGCCAGCAGTTCCCGGCCGGGACAGGGGGATACGCAGTATTTT
CDR3aa: CASSSRPGQGDTQYF

j_gene: TRBJ2-3
abundance: -
v_gene: TRBV3-1/TRBV3-2
d_gene: -
CDR3nt: TGTGCCAGCAGCCAATTGGGGGCTCGCACAGATACGCAGTATTTT
CDR3aa: CASSQLGARTDTQYF

j_gene: TRBJ2-5
abundance: -
v_gene: TRBV6-4
d_gene: -
CDR3nt: TGTGCCAGCAGTCGAGACTCCGGAGAGACCCAGTACTTC
CDR3aa: CASSRDSGETQYF

j_gene: TRBJ2-7
abundance: -
v_gene: TRBV7-8
d_gene: TRBD1
CDR3nt: TGTGCCAGCAGCCCGCACCCGGGACAGGGTACCTACGAGCAGTACTTC
CDR3aa: CASSPHPGQGTYEQYF

j_gene: TRBJ2-5
abundance: -
v_gene: TRBV5-5
d_gene: TRBD2
CDR3nt: TGTGCCAGCAGCTTGGTACGGCGGGGGGGGCTGGAGACCCAGTACTTC
CDR3aa: CASSLVRRGGLETQYF

j_gene: TRBJ2-7
abundance: once
v_gene: TRBV12-5
d_gene: -
CDR3nt: TGTGCTAGTGGTTTGGTACCCTCCAGGCCCCGGACCTACGAGCAGTACTTC
CDR3aa: CASGLVPSRPRTYEQYF

j_gene: TRBJ2-3
abundance: -
v_gene: TRBV5-1
d_gene: TRBD2
CDR3nt: TGCGCCAGCAGCTCCCGGGAGGGTACAGATACGCAGTATTTT
CDR3aa: CASSSREGTDTQYF

j_gene: TRBJ2-2
abundance: -
v_gene: TRBV14
d_gene: TRBD1
CDR3nt: TGTGCCAGCAGCCGCAACAGGGGACCGAACACCGGGGAGCTGTTTTTT
CDR3aa: CASSRNRGPNTGELFF

j_gene: TRBJ1-2
abundance: -
v_gene: TRBV18
d_gene: TRBD1
CDR3nt: TGTGCCAGCTCACCGAGGGACAGCTCCTTGGGCTATGGCTACACCTTC
CDR3aa: CASSPRDSSLGYGYTF

j_gene: TRBJ2-5
abundance: -
v_gene: TRBV18
d_gene: -
CDR3nt: TGTGCCAGCTCACCACAGGGGCATCAAGAGACCCAGTACTTC
CDR3aa: CASSPQGHQETQYF

j_gene: TRBJ1-1
abundance: -
v_gene: TRBV7-8
d_gene: -
CDR3nt: TGTGCCAGCAGCGTAAGCCAGGGTTTTACTGAAGCTTTCTTT
CDR3aa: CASSVSQGFTEAFF

j_gene: TRBJ1-5
abundance: -
v_gene: TRBV7-2
d_gene: TRBD1
CDR3nt: TGTGCCAGCAGACCGACAGGGCTGAGCAATCAGCCCCAGCATTTT
CDR3aa: CASRPTGLSNQPQHF

j_gene: TRBJ1-2
abundance: -
v_gene: TRBV4-1
d_gene: -
CDR3nt: TGCGCCAGCAGCCAAGCACCGAGACAGCTATACTATGGCTACACCTTC
CDR3aa: CASSQAPRQLYYGYTF

j_gene: TRBJ2-7
abundance: -
v_gene: TRBV5-6
d_gene: TRBD1
CDR3nt: TGTGCCAGCAGCCCTATCCGGGACAGGGGCTCACGGAATCCCTACGAGCAGTACTTC
CDR3aa: CASSPIRDRGSRNPYEQYF

j_gene: TRBJ2-5
abundance: -
v_gene: TRBV2
d_gene: -
CDR3nt: TGTGCCAGCACTGTGAGTCGTGTGGAGACCCAGTACTTC
CDR3aa: CASTVSRVETQYF

j_gene: TRBJ1-1
abundance: -
v_gene: TRBV23-1
d_gene: -
CDR3nt: TGCGCCGTATACAGCGCGCCTGTTCCAGGGGACCCGCGTGAAGCTTTCTTT
CDR3aa: CAVYSAPVPGDPREAFF

j_gene: TRBJ2-3
abundance: -
v_gene: TRBV10-2
d_gene: TRBD1
CDR3nt: TGCGCCAGCAGGGGGGGGACAGGGGGCACAGATACGCAGTATTTT
CDR3aa: CASRGGTGGTDTQYF

j_gene: TRBJ1-1
abundance: -
v_gene: TRBV4-1
d_gene: TRBD1
CDR3nt: TGCGCCAGCAGCCCCCGACAGGGGCCCGCTGAAGCTTTCTTT
CDR3aa: CASSPRQGPAEAFF

j_gene: TRBJ1-5
abundance: -
v_gene: TRBV30
d_gene: TRBD1
CDR3nt: TGTGCCTGGAGTCCTGGACAGGGTAGGAATAGCAATCAGCCCCAGCATTTT
CDR3aa: CAWSPGQGRNSNQPQHF

j_gene: TRBJ2-1
abundance: -
v_gene: TRBV7-9
d_gene: -
CDR3nt: TGTGCCAGCAGCTTAGGGGCCACATTGGTTGAGCAGTTCTTC
CDR3aa: CASSLGATLVEQFF

j_gene: TRBJ2-1
abundance: -
v_gene: TRBV18
d_gene: TRBD1
CDR3nt: TGTGCCAGCTCACAACCGACAGGGGGAGGGAATGAGCAGTTCTTC
CDR3aa: CASSQPTGGGNEQFF

j_gene: TRBJ2-2
abundance: -
v_gene: TRBV4-2
d_gene: TRBD1
CDR3nt: TGTGCCAGCAGCCACCGCCGGGACAGGACCGGGGAGCTGTTTTTT
CDR3aa: CASSHRRDRTGELFF

j_gene: TRBJ1-1
abundance: -
v_gene: TRBV5-5
d_gene: TRBD1
CDR3nt: TGTGCCAGCAGCCCGACAGGGCCATCTGAAGCTTTCTTT
CDR3aa: CASSPTGPSEAFF

j_gene: TRBJ2-3
abundance: -
v_gene: TRBV6-5
d_gene: TRBD1
CDR3nt: TGTGCCAGCATCCGACAGGGGGCAGTTTCCGATACGCAGTATTTT
CDR3aa: CASIRQGAVSDTQYF

j_gene: TRBJ1-2
abundance: -
v_gene: TRBV6-5
d_gene: -
CDR3nt: TGTGCCAGCACCCAAGGTCGGCAGGGGAATGGCTACACCTTC
CDR3aa: CASTQGRQGNGYTF

j_gene: TRBJ1-4
abundance: -
v_gene: TRBV5-1
d_gene: -
CDR3nt: TGCGCCAGCAGCTTGGGAGGGTCACCGATGAATGAAAAACTGTTTTTT
CDR3aa: CASSLGGSPMNEKLFF

j_gene: TRBJ2-5
abundance: -
v_gene: TRBV13
d_gene: -
CDR3nt: TGTGCCAGCAGCACCGGTTCGGGGAAAGAGACCCAGTACTTC
CDR3aa: CASSTGSGKETQYF

j_gene: TRBJ2-3
abundance: -
v_gene: TRBV15
d_gene: TRBD2
CDR3nt: TGTGCCACCAGCACCCGACTAGCGGGGGTCACAGATACGCAGTATTTT
CDR3aa: CATSTRLAGVTDTQYF

j_gene: TRBJ2-1
abundance: -
v_gene: TRBV5-6
d_gene: TRBD2
CDR3nt: TGTGCCAGCAGCTTTGAACTAGCGCTCTCCTACAATGAGCAGTTCTTC
CDR3aa: CASSFELALSYNEQFF

j_gene: TRBJ2-1
abundance: -
v_gene: TRBV5-5
d_gene: TRBD2
CDR3nt: TGTGCCAGCAGCGTCGGGACTAGCCGTTATTCGAGCTCCTACAATGAGCAGTTCTTC
CDR3aa: CASSVGTSRYSSSYNEQFF

j_gene: TRBJ2-4
abundance: -
v_gene: TRBV6-2/TRBV6-3
d_gene: -
CDR3nt: TGTGCCAGCAGTTACCTTTCCAGAGGAGCCAAAAACATTCAGTACTTC
CDR3aa: CASSYLSRGAKNIQYF

j_gene: TRBJ1-1
abundance: few
v_gene: TRBV4-1
d_gene: TRBD1
CDR3nt: TGCGCCAGCAGCCAGGGGGGGACAGGGACGAACACTGAAGCTTTCTTT
CDR3aa: CASSQGGTGTNTEAFF

j_gene: TRBJ1-3
abundance: -
v_gene: TRBV28
d_gene: TRBD1
CDR3nt: TGTGCCAGCAGCCTCCGGGACAGGGGACGGACTGGAAACACCATATATTTT
CDR3aa: CASSLRDRGRTGNTIYF

j_gene: TRBJ1-2
abundance: -
v_gene: TRBV4-1
d_gene: -
CDR3nt: TGCGCCAGCAGACCCGGGACACTAGGCCCCGACTATGGCTACACCTTC
CDR3aa: CASRPGTLGPDYGYTF

j_gene: TRBJ1-2
abundance: -
v_gene: TRBV2
d_gene: -
CDR3nt: TGTGCCAGCAGTGAAATTTCCAGCGGACCAGTCTATGGCTACACCTTC
CDR3aa: CASSEISSGPVYGYTF

j_gene: TRBJ2-3
abundance: -
v_gene: TRBV2
d_gene: -
CDR3nt: TGTGCCAGCAGTGAATGGTCCGGGACAGATACGCAGTATTTT
CDR3aa: CASSEWSGTDTQYF

j_gene: TRBJ2-1
abundance: -
v_gene: TRBV19
d_gene: -
CDR3nt: TGTGCCAGTAGTATTGGAGGGAACAAGCAGTTCTTC
CDR3aa: CASSIGGNKQFF

j_gene: TRBJ2-3
abundance: once
v_gene: TRBV6-1
d_gene: TRBD2
CDR3nt: TGTGCCAGCAGTGAGGCGGGGGGGCGGACAGATACGCAGTATTTT
CDR3aa: CASSEAGGRTDTQYF

j_gene: TRBJ1-1
abundance: -
v_gene: TRBV7-6
d_gene: -
CDR3nt: TGTGCCAGCAGCTTAGTTGGCGGGGGCAACCGACCGGGGAGCACTGAAGCTTTCTTT
CDR3aa: CASSLVGGGNRPGSTEAFF

j_gene: TRBJ2-1
abundance: -
v_gene: TRBV5-4
d_gene: -
CDR3nt: TGTGCCAGCAGCTTACTCGGCGGATACAATGAGCAGTTCTTC
CDR3aa: CASSLLGGYNEQFF

j_gene: TRBJ1-1
abundance: -
v_gene: TRBV18
d_gene: TRBD1
CDR3nt: TGTGCCAGCTCACCTTTAGACCCGGGACAGGGAGAACAAAACACTGAAGCTTTCTTT
CDR3aa: CASSPLDPGQGEQNTEAFF

j_gene: TRBJ2-2
abundance: -
v_gene: TRBV5-1
d_gene: -
CDR3nt: TGCGCCAGCAGCTCGCCCCTCGGGGGCACCGGGGAGCTGTTTTTT
CDR3aa: CASSSPLGGTGELFF

j_gene: TRBJ2-1
abundance: -
v_gene: TRBV3-1/TRBV3-2
d_gene: -
CDR3nt: TGTGCCAGCAGCCAATACCCGCAGGGTGTGAATGAGCAGTTCTTC
CDR3aa: CASSQYPQGVNEQFF

j_gene: TRBJ2-7
abundance: -
v_gene: TRBV21-1
d_gene: -
CDR3nt: TGTGCCAGCAGCAACTCACAGGGAAATTTCTACGAGCAGTACTTC
CDR3aa: CASSNSQGNFYEQYF

j_gene: TRBJ2-7
abundance: -
v_gene: TRBV7-9
d_gene: TRBD1
CDR3nt: TGTGCCAGCAGCCCTAGTAGGAGGACAGGGGGCGGCCCGATCTACGAGCAGTACTTC
CDR3aa: CASSPSRRTGGGPIYEQYF

j_gene: TRBJ2-5
abundance: -
v_gene: TRBV13
d_gene: -
CDR3nt: TGTGCCAGCAGCATACTCAGTGGGGGCGCCTCTTTACAGACCCAGTACTTC
CDR3aa: CASSILSGGASLQTQYF

j_gene: TRBJ2-7
abundance: -
v_gene: TRBV5-1
d_gene: TRBD2
CDR3nt: TGCGCCAGCAGCTGGGCTAGCGGCTCCTACGAGCAGTACTTC
CDR3aa: CASSWASGSYEQYF

j_gene: TRBJ1-2
abundance: -
v_gene: TRBV18
d_gene: TRBD1
CDR3nt: TGTGCCAGCTCACCACAAAAACAGGGGGGACTTAACTATGGCTACACCTTC
CDR3aa: CASSPQKQGGLNYGYTF

j_gene: TRBJ1-6
abundance: -
v_gene: TRBV2
d_gene: TRBD1
CDR3nt: TGTGCCAGCAGAGGACAGGGCGGAAATTCACCCCTCCACTTT
CDR3aa: CASRGQGGNSPLHF

j_gene: TRBJ2-3
abundance: -
v_gene: TRBV23-1
d_gene: -
CDR3nt: TGCGCCAGCACTTCACCGGGTCGGGTCTTGGATACGCAGTATTTT
CDR3aa: CASTSPGRVLDTQYF

j_gene: TRBJ1-2
abundance: many
v_gene: TRBV28
d_gene: TRBD1
CDR3nt: TGTGCCAGCAGCCCCGGGACAGCCTCCTATGGCTACACCTTC
CDR3aa: CASSPGTASYGYTF